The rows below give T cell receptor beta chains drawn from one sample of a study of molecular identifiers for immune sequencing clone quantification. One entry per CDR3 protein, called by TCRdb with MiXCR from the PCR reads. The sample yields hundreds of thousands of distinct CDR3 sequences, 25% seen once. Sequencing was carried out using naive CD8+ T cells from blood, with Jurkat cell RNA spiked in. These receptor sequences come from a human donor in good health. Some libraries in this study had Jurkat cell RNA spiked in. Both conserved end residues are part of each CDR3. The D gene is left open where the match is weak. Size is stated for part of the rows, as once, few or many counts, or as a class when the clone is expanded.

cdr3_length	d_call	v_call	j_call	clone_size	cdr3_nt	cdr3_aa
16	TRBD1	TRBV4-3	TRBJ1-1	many	TGCGCCAGCAGCCAGGGACAGGGAACCATGAACACTGAAGCTTTCTTT	CASSQGQGTMNTEAFF
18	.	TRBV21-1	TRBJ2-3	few	TGTGCCAGCAGCAAAGATTACAGGGGGCGAAATTGCACAGATACGCAGTATTTT	CASSKDYRGRNCTDTQYF
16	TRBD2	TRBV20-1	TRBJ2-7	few	TGCAGTGCTAGAGAGATATTGGGGAGGGCGGGGTTTGCGCAGTACTTC	CSAREILGRAGFAQYF
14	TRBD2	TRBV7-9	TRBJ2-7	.	TGTGCCAGCAGCCCCCCGACTAGCGGGTCAATGCAGTACTTC	CASSPPTSGSMQYF
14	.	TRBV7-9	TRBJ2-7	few	TGTGCCAGCAGCTTATTCTCGGACAGTTACGAGCAGTACTTC	CASSLFSDSYEQYF
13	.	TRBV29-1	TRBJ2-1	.	TGCAGCGTGACCGACTGGGAATACAATGAGCAGTTCTTC	CSVTDWEYNEQFF
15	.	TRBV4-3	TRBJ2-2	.	TGCGCCAGCAGCCAGTCGCGAGGAGGGGCCGGGGAGCTGTTTTTT	CASSQSRGGAGELFF
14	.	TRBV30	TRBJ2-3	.	TGTGCCTGGAGACTACTACGGGGCACAGATACGCAGTATTTT	CAWRLLRGTDTQYF
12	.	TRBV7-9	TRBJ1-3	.	TGTGCCAGCAGCTTAGATATTAACACCATATATTTT	CASSLDINTIYF
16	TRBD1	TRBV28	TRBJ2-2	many	TGTGCCAGCAGAACACCCGGACAGGGGTCGGGCGGGGAGCTGTTTTTT	CASRTPGQGSGGELFF
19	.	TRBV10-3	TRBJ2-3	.	TGTGCCATCAGTGAGTCGGTTAGCGTCAGGACATTTGGCACAGCTACGCAGTATTTT	CAISESVSVRTFGTATQYF
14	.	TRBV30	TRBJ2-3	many	TGTGCCTGGAAGGGTGCCACAAGCACAGATACGCAGTATTTT	CAWKGATSTDTQYF
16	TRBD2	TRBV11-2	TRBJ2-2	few	TGTGCCAGCAGCTTAGTGGCTAGCGGGGTTACCGGGGAGCTGTTTTTT	CASSLVASGVTGELFF
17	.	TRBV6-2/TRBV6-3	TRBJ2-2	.	TGTGCCAGCAGTTACTCCGGAACACGACCCTTTTCTGGGGAGCTGTTTTTT	CASSYSGTRPFSGELFF
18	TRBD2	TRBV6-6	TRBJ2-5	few	TGTGCCAGCAGTTCAATTGTTCGGCCTAGCGGGAGTTGGGAGACCCAGTACTTC	CASSSIVRPSGSWETQYF
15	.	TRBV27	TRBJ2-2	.	TGTGCCAGCAGTTTTTCTGGGGGCCACACCGGGGAGCTGTTTTTT	CASSFSGGHTGELFF
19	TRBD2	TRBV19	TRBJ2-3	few	TGTGCCAGTAGTATTCCGGGACTAGCGGGAGAGATTTTCACAGATACGCAGTATTTT	CASSIPGLAGEIFTDTQYF
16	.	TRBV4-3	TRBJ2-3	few	TGCGCCAGCAGCCAAGACCAGCCCCTCGGGGTAGATACGCAGTATTTT	CASSQDQPLGVDTQYF